This TCR beta chain emerged from a study of blood T cell repertoires in COVID-19. Turning to the study itself: Researchers got acute and convalescent COVID-19 samples from the United States, Italy and Spain. T cells, B-cell-depleted T cells, or PBMCs supplied cDNA or gDNA.

Authors' methods: It was from reference gene primer amplification that nucleated cell counts were estimated. The method was immunoSEQ multiplex PCR; TCRdb's version includes in-frame clones alone and lacks a portion of them. D and trimming were read from the DNA, whereas the V and J calls and clone size are those reported in that table. The sample has around 190,000 clones, roughly nine tenths seen once. CDR1 is MDHEN and CDR2 is SYDVKM in the germline V gene. The CDR3 runs to 15 residues. Trimming removed 2 bases from V and 4 bases from J, with 9 bases in between. The receptor comes from a man aged 18-30 years who had recovered from COVID-19. Sequenced: peripheral blood. The genes are TRBV28 and TRBJ2-6; possibly TRBD1 for D (5 bases). The CDR3 DNA sequence: TGTGCCAGCAGTTTACAGGGATCAGGGGCCAACGTCCTGACTTTC. Residues: CASSLQGSGANVLTF. Variable domain in full (rest from reference TRBV28 and TRBJ2-6): DVKVTQSSRYLVKRTGEKVFLECVQDMDHENMFWYRQDPGLGLRLIYFSYDVKMKEKGDIPEGYSVSREKKERFSLILESASTNQTSMYLCASSLQGSGANVLTFGAGSRLTVL.